This passage covers 9 T cell receptor beta chains from one sample sequenced in a study of CD8 T cells in ankylosing spondylitis. TCRdb re-analysed the 5' RACE reads in MiXCR, keeping a single row per CDR3 protein. Of about 200,000 distinct CDR3 sequences listed, 13% are singletons. Material for sequencing was blood, either unsorted or a sorted T cell fraction (not recorded which). All receptors derive from a male donor with ankylosing spondylitis or in good health (not recorded which).

V and J are TRBV4-1 and TRBJ1-1; D unclear. CDR1 and CDR2 from the germline V gene are MGHRA and YSYEKL. The V gene lost 0 bases and the J gene lost 0 bases, with 5 bases spanning the gap. The CDR3 spans 14 residues. The CDR3 bases are TGCGCCAGCAGCCAAGATCAAGTGAACACTGAAGCTTTCTTT. Translating it yields CASSQDQVNTEAFF.

The rearrangement links TRBV27 to TRBJ2-7; D may match TRBD1 or TRBD2 (5 bases each). The CDR3 has 13 residues. Trimming took off 6 bases at V and 7 bases at J, with 16 bases between the two ends. The germline V gene has CDR1 MNHEY and CDR2 SMNVEV (reference sequence). The DNA of the CDR3 is TGTGCCAGCAGCCCCGGTGGTGAGGGGGAGCAGTACTTC. It yields the protein CASSPGGEGEQYF.

This clonotype showed up just a few times. This chain joins TRBV20-1 and TRBJ2-2, with D possibly being TRBD2 (7 bases). Trimming took 1 base from V and 5 from J, leaving 17 bases between them. The germline CDR1 and CDR2 sequences are DFQATT and SNEGSKA (reference sequence). The CDR3 spans 16 residues. CDR3 residues: CSARGGGPPMTGELFF. The CDR3 DNA sequence: TGCAGTGCTAGAGGGGGGGGGCCTCCAATGACCGGGGAGCTGTTTTTT.

This chain connects TRBV20-1 to TRBJ2-7; TRBD2 aligns across 10 bases. The CDR3 sequence is 17 residues long. V gave up 3 bases and J gave up 0 bases; unmatched junction bases: 11. CDR1 DFQATT and CDR2 SNEGSKA come from the germline V gene (reference sequence). The CDR3 region has the DNA TGCAGTGCTAGGGGACTAGCGTCCCGCCCGGCCTCCTACGAGCAGTACTTC. It encodes CSARGLASRPASYEQYF.

This clonotype was recorded a few times. This rearrangement joins TRBV27 to TRBJ2-7; tentatively, D is TRBD1 (6 bases). The CDR3 length is 14 residues. V lost 8 bases and J lost 3, with 17 bases in between. Germline V gives CDR1 MNHEY, CDR2 SMNVEV (reference sequence). In nucleotides, the CDR3 is TGTGCCAGCGGGCTCAGGGGTGTATTCTACGAGCAGTACTTC. As protein: CASGLRGVFYEQYF.

This clonotype has only a few counts. V gene TRBV7-9 combines with J gene TRBJ2-1; 9 bases line up with TRBD2. Germline V gives CDR1 SEHNR, CDR2 FQNEAQ (reference sequence). This CDR3 region has 15 residues. With 5 bases clipped from V and 8 bases from J, the junction kept 10 bases outside the gene matches. The CDR3, as DNA: TGTGCCAGCAGCCCGCGGGGGGGCCCGACGGATGAGCAGTTCTTC. As protein: CASSPRGGPTDEQFF.

This clonotype has a handful of counts. The rearrangement links TRBV7-7 to TRBJ2-3; D not certain. CDR1 is SSHAT, CDR2 FNYEAQ, per germline (reference sequence). This CDR3 has 13 residues. V lost 1 base to trimming and J lost 4 bases, with 6 bases between them. CDR3 DNA sequence: TGTGCCAGCAGCTTAGGACCACCAGATACGCAGTATTTT. This translates into CASSLGPPDTQYF.

Many counts were recorded for this clonotype. The chain combines TRBV12-3 or TRBV12-4 with TRBJ2-2; TRBD1 matches 7 bases. The CDR3 covers 17 residues. V dropped 6 bases and J dropped 0; count of bases not matched to a gene: 10. This CDR3 reads CASSQLDRLANTGELFF. Written as DNA, the CDR3 is TGTGCCAGCAGCCAATTGGACAGGCTCGCGAACACCGGGGAGCTGTTTTTT.

This chain uses TRBV20-1 with TRBJ2-1; D might be TRBD2 (7 bases). CDR3 length: 20 residues. The ends were cut back, 6 bases at V and 0 bases at J, with 30 bases in the middle. Germline CDR1 and CDR2: DFQATT and SNEGSKA (reference sequence). CDR3 protein: CSAQTQGLGWGGSSYNEQFF. DNA of the CDR3: TGCAGTGCGCAAACTCAGGGGCTGGGTTGGGGGGGGAGCTCCTACAATGAGCAGTTCTTC.